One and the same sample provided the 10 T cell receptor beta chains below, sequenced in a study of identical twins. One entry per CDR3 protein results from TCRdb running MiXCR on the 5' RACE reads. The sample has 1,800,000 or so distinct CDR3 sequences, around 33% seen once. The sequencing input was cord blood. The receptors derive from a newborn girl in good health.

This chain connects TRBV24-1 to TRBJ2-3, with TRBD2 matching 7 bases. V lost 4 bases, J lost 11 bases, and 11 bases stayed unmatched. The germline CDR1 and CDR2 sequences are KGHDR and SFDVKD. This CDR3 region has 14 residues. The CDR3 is CATSDLASERGQYF. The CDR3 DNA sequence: TGTGCCACCAGTGACCTAGCCTCCGAGCGGGGGCAGTATTTT.

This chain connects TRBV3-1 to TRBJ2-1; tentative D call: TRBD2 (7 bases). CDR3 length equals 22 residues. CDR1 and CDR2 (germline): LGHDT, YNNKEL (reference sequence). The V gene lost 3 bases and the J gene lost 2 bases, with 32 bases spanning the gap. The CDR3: CASSHYRHILEGGASTYNEQFF. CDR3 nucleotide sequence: TGTGCCAGCAGCCACTATCGACACATACTCGAGGGGGGGGCCTCCACCTACAATGAGCAGTTCTTC.

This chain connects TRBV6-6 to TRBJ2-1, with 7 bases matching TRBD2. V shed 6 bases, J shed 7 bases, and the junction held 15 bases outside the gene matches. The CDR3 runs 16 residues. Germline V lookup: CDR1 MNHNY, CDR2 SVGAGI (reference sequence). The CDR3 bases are TGTGCCAGCAGGGCCTCGGGGAGCGGGGTAGGGAATGAGCAGTTCTTC. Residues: CASRASGSGVGNEQFF.

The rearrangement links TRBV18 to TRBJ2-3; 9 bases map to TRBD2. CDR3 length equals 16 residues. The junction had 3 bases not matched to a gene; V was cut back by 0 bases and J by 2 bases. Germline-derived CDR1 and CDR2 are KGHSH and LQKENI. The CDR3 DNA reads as TGTGCCAGCTCACCACCGGGCGGGGGGGTCACAGATACGCAGTATTTT. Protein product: CASSPPGGGVTDTQYF.

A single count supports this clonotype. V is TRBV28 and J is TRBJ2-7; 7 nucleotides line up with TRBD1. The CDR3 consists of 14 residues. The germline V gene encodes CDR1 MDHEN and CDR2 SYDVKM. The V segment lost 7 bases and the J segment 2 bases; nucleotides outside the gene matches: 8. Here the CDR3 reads CASTRQGKTYEQYF. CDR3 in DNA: TGTGCCAGCACCCGACAGGGAAAGACCTACGAGCAGTACTTC.

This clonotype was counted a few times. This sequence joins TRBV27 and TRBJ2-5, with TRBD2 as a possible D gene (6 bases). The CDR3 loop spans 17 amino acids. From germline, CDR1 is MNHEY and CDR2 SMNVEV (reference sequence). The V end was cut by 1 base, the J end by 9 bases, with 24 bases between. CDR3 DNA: TGTGCCAGCAGTTTATGGTATTGGGTCGGCGGGAACTCACCCCAGTACTTC. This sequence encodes CASSLWYWVGGNSPQYF.

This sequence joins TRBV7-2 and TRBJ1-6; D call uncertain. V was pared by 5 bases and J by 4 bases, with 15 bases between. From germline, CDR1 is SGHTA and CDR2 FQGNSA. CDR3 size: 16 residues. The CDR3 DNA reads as TGTGCCAGCAGCCGGAGGACCCCCGCTTATAATTCACCCCTCCACTTT. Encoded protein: CASSRRTPAYNSPLHF.

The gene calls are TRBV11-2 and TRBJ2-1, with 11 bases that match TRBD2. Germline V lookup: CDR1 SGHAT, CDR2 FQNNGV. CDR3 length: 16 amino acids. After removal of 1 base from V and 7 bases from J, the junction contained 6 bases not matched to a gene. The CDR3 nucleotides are TGTGCCAGCAGCTTAGGCCTAGCGGGGGGAACAAATGAGCAGTTCTTC. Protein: CASSLGLAGGTNEQFF.

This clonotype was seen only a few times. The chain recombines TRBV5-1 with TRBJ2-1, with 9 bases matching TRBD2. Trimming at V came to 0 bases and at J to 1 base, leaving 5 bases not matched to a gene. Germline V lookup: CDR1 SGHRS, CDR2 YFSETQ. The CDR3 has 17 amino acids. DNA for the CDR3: TGCGCCAGCAGCTTGGCTCTTCTAGCGGGGTCCTACAATGAGCAGTTCTTC. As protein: CASSLALLAGSYNEQFF.

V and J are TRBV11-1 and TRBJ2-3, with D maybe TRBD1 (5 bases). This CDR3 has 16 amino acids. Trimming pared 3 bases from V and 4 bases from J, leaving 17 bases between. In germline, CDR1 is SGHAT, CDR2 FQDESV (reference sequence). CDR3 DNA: TGTGCCAGCAGCTTTATGGGGCAGCCTCTCCCAGATACGCAGTATTTT. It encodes CASSFMGQPLPDTQYF.